This T cell receptor (beta chain) was sequenced for a study of breast tumors, draining lymph nodes, adjacent tissues. The CDR3 covers 14 residues. V was shortened by 5 bases and J by 4 bases, with 12 bases between the two germline ends. Study-level results: Tumor repertoires ranked between lymph nodes and nontumor tissue in diversity, with V and J gene preferences. Findings are consistent with lymph node origin and intratumoral expansion of most tumor T cells. The lymph node origin of tumor T cells was framed as consistent with a hypothesis, not demonstrated. Luminal-like breast cancer showed significantly higher tumor–nontumor repertoire similarity than basal-like.

Axillary draining lymph nodes of breast cancer patients supplied the node samples. This clonotype has at least ten counts. Antigen specificity is unknown. TCRdb analysed the multiplex PCR reads with MiXCR anew, one entry per CDR3 protein. Among about 110,000 distinct CDR3 sequences listed, around 30% were seen once. The rearrangement uses TRBV12-3 or TRBV12-4 and TRBJ1-3; D is uncertain. The sequenced material came from axillary lymph node tissue. This clonotype was obtained from a female donor with breast cancer. Some clones in this sample may be carry-over from other donors' samples. CDR3 in DNA: TGTGCCAGCAGTACCCGGACCTTGGGAAACACCATATATTTT. It codes for CASSTRTLGNTIYF.